The 29 T cell receptor beta chains reported below all come from one sample, sequenced in a study of T cells in Graves' hyperthyroidism and ophthalmopathy. It was RNA transcripts that yielded the amplified TCR beta CDR3 regions. The study used the HTBI primer set for a first-round RT-PCR of the TCR CDR3. TCRdb fed the multiplex PCR reads into MiXCR, producing one record per CDR3 protein. Of 700,000 to 950,000 distinct CDR3 sequences detected, around 40% appear once; the ten largest clones hold around 32%. Sequenced: blood. These receptors were taken from a woman in her forties with Graves' hyperthyroidism.

This chain connects TRBV7-6 to TRBJ1-2, with D perhaps matching TRBD1 (5 bases). CDR1 SGHVS and CDR2 FNYEAQ come from the germline V gene. Trimming removed 5 bases at V and 8 bases at J, with 27 bases between. The CDR3 is made up of 17 amino acids. The DNA of the CDR3 is TGTGCCAGCAGCCTTCGGGACGGAGGGCCCCAGGATTGGGGCTACACCTTC. Translated: CASSLRDGGPQDWGYTF.

This clonotype was observed a few times. One junction end does not reproduce the germline sequence, and a read error may be involved. This chain uses TRBV10-3 with TRBJ1-2, with D maybe TRBD1 (5 bases). Germline V lookup: CDR1 ENHRY, CDR2 SYGVKD. The CDR3 has 13 amino acids. This chain's CDR3 is CATSAWGNYGYAF. The CDR3 bases are TGTGCCACCTCCGCATGGGGCAACTATGGCTACGCCTTC.

There are a few counts of this clonotype. The chain is built from TRBV4-3 and TRBJ2-7, with D unresolved. The germline V gene has CDR1 LGHNA and CDR2 YSLEER. V was shortened by 4 bases and J by 2 bases, with 18 bases between the two germline ends. The CDR3 has 16 residues. The CDR3 DNA reads TGCGCCAGCAGCCGAATCGTAGCAGAAGGCCCCTACGAGCAGTACTTC. Protein sequence: CASSRIVAEGPYEQYF.

With respect to this clonotype: The junction differs from germline at one of its ends, possibly a read error. The CDR3 region is CAGSWGTVDAQGYTF. The CDR3 bases are TGTGCCGGCAGCTGGGGGACAGTTGATGCCCAAGGCTACACCTTC. This sequence joins TRBV7-9 and TRBJ1-2; 7 bases agree with TRBD1. The germline V gene has CDR1 SEHNR and CDR2 FQNEAQ (reference sequence). The CDR3 is 15 amino acids.

This clonotype was recorded a few times. The J gene is TRBJ1-5, the V gene TRBV19; 9 positions match TRBD1. The CDR3 length is 16 residues. The trim removed 10 bases at V and 0 bases at J, leaving 10 bases unmatched. The germline V gene encodes CDR1 LNHDA and CDR2 SQIVND (reference sequence). CDR3 sequence reads: CATRQGVFLSNQPQHF. DNA for the CDR3: TGTGCCACCCGACAGGGGGTTTTCCTTAGCAATCAGCCCCAGCATTTT.

The J gene is TRBJ2-5, the V gene TRBV29-1, with 8 bases matching TRBD1. Trimming removed 6 bases from V and 4 bases from J; junction bases left unmatched: 7. This CDR3 has 13 residues. Germline V gene data show CDR1 as SQVTM and CDR2 as ANQGSEA. The CDR3 loop reads CSVGGQGPETQYF. CDR3 coding DNA: TGCAGCGTGGGAGGACAGGGACCAGAGACCCAGTACTTC.

The chain couples TRBV7-2 to TRBJ1-2, with 8 nucleotides matching TRBD1. With V trimmed by 5 bases and J by 1 base, 9 bases remained unmatched. CDR1 is SGHTA and CDR2 is FQGNSA in the germline V gene. There are 16 residues in the CDR3. Here the CDR3 reads CASSQRTGRLNYGYTF. CDR3 DNA sequence: TGTGCCAGCAGCCAAAGGACAGGGAGGCTTAACTATGGCTACACCTTC.

This clonotype was seen repeatedly, ten times or more. The chain is built from TRBV19 and TRBJ1-2, with D maybe TRBD1 (6 bases). The CDR3 is 15 residues long. Germline V gene sequence: CDR1 LNHDA, CDR2 SQIVND (reference sequence). Trimming left V 5 bases short and J 8 bases short, with 21 bases between. This CDR3 is CASSPAGGAEQGYTF. The CDR3 DNA reads TGTGCCAGTAGTCCGGCGGGGGGCGCGGAACAAGGCTACACCTTC.

This chain uses TRBV7-9 with TRBJ1-3; D is unresolved. This CDR3 region has 15 residues. From germline, CDR1 is SEHNR and CDR2 FQNEAQ (reference sequence). V was cut by 7 bases and J by 8 bases, with 21 bases left in between. The CDR3 sequence: CASTLLTAWGDTIYF. For the CDR3, the DNA is TGTGCCAGCACCCTTCTGACGGCCTGGGGAGACACCATATATTTT.

This clonotype showed up many times. This chain uses TRBV2 with TRBJ1-3; D uncertain. This CDR3 is 16 amino acids long. Deletions cut 8 bases from V and 0 bases from J, with 17 bases between. Germline CDR1 and CDR2: SNHLY and FYNNEI. The CDR3 sequence is CASARGQIASGNTIYF. The CDR3 bases are TGTGCCAGCGCTCGAGGGCAAATTGCCTCTGGAAACACCATATATTTT.

This clonotype was seen ten or more times. The chain joins TRBV7-2 to TRBJ2-7; D is unresolved. This CDR3 spans 14 amino acids. The ends were cut back, 0 bases at V and 1 base at J, with 7 bases in the middle. Per germline, CDR1 SGHTA and CDR2 FQGNSA. The CDR3: CASSLATLSYEQYF. DNA of the CDR3: TGTGCCAGCAGCTTAGCGACACTATCCTACGAGCAGTACTTC.

This chain connects TRBV20-1 to TRBJ1-1; D unresolved. Looked up from germline, CDR1 is DFQATT and CDR2 is SNEGSKA (reference sequence). The V and J ends lost 3 bases and 1 base respectively, with 12 bases between them. The CDR3 is 14 residues long. CDR3 DNA sequence: TGCAGTGCTAGTTCGGCAGGAGAGAACACTGAAGCTTTCTTT. This codes for CSASSAGENTEAFF.

The table lists this clonotype with many counts. The gene calls are TRBV2 and TRBJ2-5; 10 positions match TRBD2. From germline, CDR1 is SNHLY and CDR2 FYNNEI. Losses at the gene ends were 6 bases for V and 4 bases for J; bases not matched to a gene: 11. CDR3 length equals 16 residues. The CDR3 DNA sequence: TGTGCCAGCAGGCTTCGGAGCGGGGGGGCCTCAGAGACCCAGTACTTC. Translation: CASRLRSGGASETQYF.

This clonotype showed up just once. V gene TRBV5-5 combines with J gene TRBJ1-1, with TRBD1 as a possible D gene (6 bases). Germline assignment: CDR1 SGHKS and CDR2 YYEKEE (reference sequence). With 4 bases removed from V and 4 bases from J, the gap between germline ends came to 17 bases. The CDR3 extends over 15 amino acids. In DNA, the CDR3 is TGTGCCAGCAGCCGTAATATACAGGGTGGCACTGAAGCTTTCTTT. Translating it yields CASSRNIQGGTEAFF. Variable domain in full (rest from reference TRBV5-5 and TRBJ1-1): DAGVTQSPTHLIKTRGQQVTLRCSPISGHKSVSWYQQVLGQGPQFIFQYYEKEERGRGNFPDRFSARQFPNYSSELNVNALLLGDSALYLCASSRNIQGGTEAFFGQGTRLTVV.

In this sample, this clonotype turned up a few times. The chain carries TRBV4-3 and TRBJ2-2, with a possible D match to TRBD2 (7 bases). In germline, CDR1 is LGHNA, CDR2 YSLEER. The CDR3 sequence is 16 residues long. Trimming cost V 1 base and J 6 bases, with 15 bases left between them. CDR3 protein: CASSQGPRGASGELFF. CDR3 bases: TGCGCCAGCAGCCAAGGTCCTCGGGGGGCCTCCGGGGAGCTGTTTTTT.

This chain uses TRBV20-1 with TRBJ1-1; D is unclear. The V and J ends lost 0 bases and 1 base respectively, with 12 bases between them. The CDR3 has 15 amino acids. Looked up from germline, CDR1 is DFQATT and CDR2 is SNEGSKA (reference sequence). The CDR3 is CSARDREGPNTEAFF. The CDR3 DNA sequence: TGCAGTGCTAGAGATAGGGAGGGCCCGAACACTGAAGCTTTCTTT.

This clonotype was seen many times. V is TRBV5-1 and J is TRBJ2-7, with no clear D. Deletions cut 2 bases from V and 4 bases from J, with 7 bases between. Germline V CDR1 and CDR2: SGHRS, YFSETQ. The CDR3 sequence is 12 residues long. CDR3 region: CASSFVSYEQYF. CDR3 sequence (DNA): TGCGCCAGCAGCTTTGTGAGTTACGAGCAGTACTTC. The variable domain in full, completed from reference TRBV5-1 and TRBJ2-7, reads KAGVTQTPRYLIKTRGQQVTLSCSPISGHRSVSWYQQTPGQGLQFLFEYFSETQRNKGNFPGRFSGRQFSNSRSEMNVSTLELGDSALYLCASSFVSYEQYFGPGTRLTVT.

This clonotype was found a few times. The genes are TRBV5-6 and TRBJ1-1; TRBD1 might be the D (6 bases). The germline gives CDR1 SGHDT, CDR2 YYEEEE. Trimming removed 0 bases from V and 5 bases from J, with 20 bases in between. The CDR3 runs 17 residues. DNA of the CDR3: TGTGCCAGCAGCTTGGGATGGGGGGGGCTGCTAGCTACTGAAGCTTTCTTT. Its translation: CASSLGWGGLLATEAFF.

V is TRBV5-6 and J is TRBJ2-7; 11 bases fit TRBD2. Germline CDR1 and CDR2: SGHDT and YYEEEE. This CDR3 is 14 amino acids long. V lost 4 bases and J lost 6; bases outside the gene matches: 6. This CDR3 is CASSPPSGGSEQYF. CDR3 bases: TGTGCCAGCAGCCCCCCTAGCGGGGGGAGCGAGCAGTACTTC.

The J gene is TRBJ2-5, the V gene TRBV5-4; D ambiguous. This CDR3 is built from 13 residues. Looked up from germline, CDR1 is SGHNT and CDR2 is YYREEE (reference sequence). Trimming removed 4 bases from V and 11 bases from J, with 18 bases in between. CDR3 amino acids: CASSARGTDTQYF. The CDR3 DNA sequence: TGTGCCAGCAGCGCGAGAGGCACAGATACGCAGTACTTC.

Many counts were recorded for this clonotype. The gene calls are TRBV20-1 and TRBJ2-5; 12 nucleotides align to TRBD2. After removal of 6 bases from V and 7 bases from J, the junction contained 15 bases not matched to a gene. Germline CDR1 reads DFQATT; CDR2 reads SNEGSKA (reference sequence). The CDR3 contains 16 residues. CDR3 coding DNA: TGCAGTGCCCCAAGGAGGGAGACTAGCGGGAGAGGGACCCAGTACTTC. This sequence encodes CSAPRRETSGRGTQYF.

The V gene is TRBV25-1, the J gene TRBJ1-2, with a weak D call TRBD1 (5 bases). Deletions cut 6 bases from V and 4 bases from J, with 15 bases between. This CDR3 has 14 residues. CDR1 and CDR2 from the germline V gene are MGHDK and SYGVNS. Here the CDR3 reads CASSHTGPSYGYTF. The CDR3 DNA follows: TGTGCCAGCAGCCATACGGGACCGAGCTATGGCTACACCTTC.

This clonotype was counted once. An end of the junction does not agree with germline; a read error may underlie this. The V call is TRBV5-1, the J call TRBJ1-5; the D gene is possibly TRBD1 (5 bases). CDR3 length: 13 residues. Germline CDR1 is SGHRS and CDR2 is YFSETQ. CDR3 loop: CASSLEGDQPRHF. Here the CDR3 DNA reads TGCGCCAGCAGCTTGGAAGGGGATCAGCCCCGGCATTTT.

CDR3 sequence (DNA): TGTGCCAGCAGTTACTCCCTCCCTACAGGGCGTGTGGATCAGCCCCAGCATTTT. It encodes CASSYSLPTGRVDQPQHF. The chain employs TRBV6-2 or TRBV6-3 and TRBJ1-5, with D possibly TRBD1 on 6 matching bases. From germline, CDR1 is MNHEY and CDR2 SVGEGT. Trimming shortened V by 0 bases and J by 5 bases, and 20 bases separated the two germline ends. The length of the CDR3 is 18 residues.

The genes are TRBV6-1 and TRBJ2-2, with TRBD1 as a possible D gene (6 bases). This CDR3 is built from 15 residues. Germline CDR1 is MNHNS and CDR2 is SASEGT. The germline V and J ends were trimmed by 6 bases and 5 bases, with 16 bases remaining between them. CDR3 sequence: CASSPLTGGTGELFF. The CDR3 DNA follows: TGTGCCAGCAGCCCATTGACAGGAGGAACCGGGGAGCTGTTTTTT.

This clonotype has just a few counts. The V gene is TRBV7-8, the J gene TRBJ1-1; tentatively, D is TRBD1 (5 bases). The V and J ends lost 2 bases and 6 bases respectively, with 19 bases between them. The CDR3 totals 16 residues. Germline V gene sequence: CDR1 SGHVS, CDR2 FQNEAQ. CDR3 in DNA: TGTGCCAGCAGCTTACAATCCTGGGGCCCGAGGGCTGAAGCTTTCTTT. Residues: CASSLQSWGPRAEAFF. Together with reference TRBV7-8 and TRBJ1-1, the CDR3 gives the full variable domain: GAGVSQSPRYKVAKRGQDVALRCDPISGHVSLFWYQQALGQGPEFLTYFQNEAQLDKSGLPSDRFFAERPEGSVSTLKIQRTQQEDSAVYLCASSLQSWGPRAEAFFGQGTRLTVV.

This clonotype was recorded a few times. The chain employs TRBV5-6 and TRBJ1-5; D is ambiguous. V lost 4 bases, J lost 4 bases, and 18 bases lay in between. The CDR3 has 16 amino acids. Germline lookup yields CDR1 SGHDT and CDR2 YYEEEE. CDR3 region: CASSNNGYRGNQPQHF. The CDR3 DNA reads as TGTGCCAGCAGCAACAATGGCTATAGAGGGAATCAGCCCCAGCATTTT. Looking up the rest from reference TRBV5-6 and TRBJ1-5 gives the full variable domain: DAGVTQSPTHLIKTRGQQVTLRCSPKSGHDTVSWYQQALGQGPQFIFQYYEEEERQRGNFPDRFSGHQFPNYSSELNVNALLLGDSALYLCASSNNGYRGNQPQHFGDGTRLSIL.

CDR3 DNA sequence: TGCGCCAGCAGCTTGGGCTTCGTCAGAGCTAACTATGGCTACACCTTC. This sequence encodes CASSLGFVRANYGYTF. The chain carries TRBV5-1 and TRBJ1-2, with D unclear. The ends were cut back, 0 bases at V and 0 bases at J, with 12 bases in the middle. Germline-derived CDR1 and CDR2 are SGHRS and YFSETQ. The CDR3 has 16 residues.

The sample holds a few counts of this clonotype. V usage is TRBV5-1 and J usage is TRBJ1-1, with D perhaps TRBD1 (6 bases). The V and J ends lost 4 bases and 3 bases respectively, with 22 bases between them. The CDR3 length is 17 residues. The germline V gene has CDR1 SGHRS and CDR2 YFSETQ. CDR3 nucleotides: TGCGCCAGCAGCAGCTACAGGGCCATCCTGTCGGACACTGAAGCTTTCTTT. It is translated as CASSSYRAILSDTEAFF.